A single sample is the source of the 26 T cell receptor beta chains below, sequenced in a study of PD-1 blockade in classical Hodgkin lymphoma. Sequencing used immunoSEQ multiplex PCR; TCRdb keeps in-frame clones, though not all of them. In the table there are almost 95,000 clones, 83% of which are singletons. Time point defined: cycle 4 day 1 (C4D1), after less than seven weeks of nivolumab. All patients experienced relapse after autologous stem cell transplantation, and brentuximab vedotin exposure was variable. The source was peripheral blood mononuclear cells (PBMCs), collected before the fourth cycle of nivolumab. The receptors were gathered from a human donor with classical Hodgkin lymphoma.

This chain links TRBV5-1 with TRBJ2-5; 7 bases map to TRBD1. Germline lookup yields CDR1 SGHRS and CDR2 YFSETQ. The CDR3 spans 13 residues. J was trimmed by 4 bases and V by 1 base; bases with no gene match: 1. For the CDR3, the DNA is TGCGCCAGCAGCTTGTCAGGGGGAGAGACCCAGTACTTC. Translated: CASSLSGGETQYF.

This clone was detected only a few times. The chain is built from TRBV19 and TRBJ2-1; D is tentatively TRBD1 or TRBD2 (5 bases each). The V end was cut by 6 bases, the J end by 5 bases, with 17 bases between. Germline CDR1 and CDR2: LNHDA and SQIVND (reference sequence). The CDR3 length is 15 residues. For the CDR3, the DNA is TGTGCCAGTAGGGCCGAGGGGCGGGTAAACAATGAGCAGTTCTTC. Residues: CASRAEGRVNNEQFF.

The sample holds one count of this clone. This chain joins TRBV10-3 and TRBJ1-2, with D maybe TRBD1 (5 bases). Looked up from germline, CDR1 is ENHRY and CDR2 is SYGVKD. Trimming removed 6 bases at V and 5 bases at J, with 10 bases between. CDR3 size: 12 residues. The CDR3 sequence is CAISGTWYGYTF. In DNA, the CDR3 is TGTGCCATCAGCGGGACCTGGTATGGCTACACCTTC.

The V call is TRBV7-3, the J call TRBJ1-1; the match to TRBD1 covers 10 bases. V lost 5 bases, J lost 5 bases, and 8 bases stayed unmatched. Looked up from germline, CDR1 is SGHTA and CDR2 is FQGTGA. There are 15 residues in the CDR3. DNA for the CDR3: TGTGCCAGCAGCACGACCGGGACAGGGGTTACTGAAGCTTTCTTT. It specifies CASSTTGTGVTEAFF.

Points on this clone: The germline gene is not matched at one end of the junction; a read error may be the cause. The chain is built from TRBV10-3 and TRBJ2-2, with TRBD2 matching over 7 bases. This CDR3 region has 13 residues. Germline CDR1 ENHRY, CDR2 SYGVKD. Written as DNA, the CDR3 is TGTGCCCTCAGAGCGGGAAACACCGGGGAGCTGTTTTTT. Its translation: CALRAGNTGELFF.

The chain combines TRBV30 with TRBJ1-6; no definite D call. Germline assignment: CDR1 GTSNPN and CDR2 SVGIG (reference sequence). CDR3 length: 15 residues. V dropped 0 bases and J dropped 7 bases, with 13 bases sitting between them. The CDR3, as DNA: TGTGCCTGGAGTGTAACGCGAGGACCAAATTCACCCCTCCACTTT. Its translation: CAWSVTRGPNSPLHF.

The chain combines TRBV28 with TRBJ1-2; D is ambiguous. This CDR3 is 12 amino acids long. The V gene's germline CDR1 is MDHEN and CDR2 SYDVKM. V gave up 3 bases and J gave up 4 bases, with 6 bases separating them. The CDR3 spells CASSLPGYGYTF. Here the CDR3 DNA reads TGTGCCAGCAGTTTGCCGGGCTATGGCTACACCTTC.

A few counts support this clone. This chain connects TRBV5-5 to TRBJ1-2, with 8 bases aligning to TRBD1. The ends lost 4 bases at V and 4 bases at J; junction bases unmatched: 3. CDR3 length: 13 amino acids. CDR1 and CDR2 from the germline V gene are SGHKS and YYEKEE (reference sequence). CDR3 region: CASSEGQAYGYTF. CDR3 sequence (DNA): TGTGCCAGCAGCGAGGGACAGGCCTATGGCTACACCTTC.

This rearrangement joins TRBV5-1 to TRBJ1-4; D gene uncertain. Germline CDR1 reads SGHRS; CDR2 reads YFSETQ. V was shortened by 4 bases and J by 3 bases, with 10 bases between the two germline ends. The length of the CDR3 is 14 residues. This chain's CDR3 is CASSPGSPNEKLFF. CDR3 DNA: TGCGCCAGCAGCCCCGGGTCGCCTAATGAAAAACTGTTTTTT.

CDR3 sequence: CASSVGQGTDTQYF. The CDR3 region has the DNA TGCGCCAGCAGCGTGGGGCAGGGCACAGATACGCAGTATTTT. This sequence joins TRBV5-1 and TRBJ2-3, with a possible D match to TRBD1 (5 bases). The CDR3 is 14 amino acids. V lost 4 bases and J 1 base, leaving 10 bases between the germline ends. Germline CDR1 reads SGHRS; CDR2 reads YFSETQ.

The V call is TRBV5-1, the J call TRBJ2-2, with 7 bases fitting TRBD2. Per germline, CDR1 SGHRS and CDR2 YFSETQ. CDR3 length equals 15 residues. The junction had 4 bases not matched to a gene; V was cut back by 0 bases and J by 5 bases. CDR3 coding DNA: TGCGCCAGCAGCTTGGCTCTAGCGGCAACCGGGGAGCTGTTTTTT. It codes for CASSLALAATGELFF.

For the CDR3, the DNA is TGTGCCAGCTCACCACGGCCCAGGGGCGACCTCTCCTACGAGCAGTACTTC. It specifies CASSPRPRGDLSYEQYF. This chain joins TRBV18 and TRBJ2-7; TRBD1 might be the D (6 bases). The ends were cut back, 1 base at V and 0 bases at J, with 16 bases in the middle. The CDR3 is 17 amino acids. Germline CDR1 KGHSH, CDR2 LQKENI.

This chain uses TRBV11-2 with TRBJ1-3; D is possibly TRBD1 (5 bases). CDR3 length equals 15 residues. Germline V gives CDR1 SGHAT, CDR2 FQNNGV. V lost 5 bases, J lost 4 bases, and 15 bases lay in between. This CDR3 reads CASSRVQGRGNTIYF. The CDR3 region has the DNA TGTGCCAGCAGCCGGGTCCAGGGCAGGGGAAACACCATATATTTT.

The chain combines TRBV9 with TRBJ2-7, with TRBD2 matching over 14 bases. Germline trimming cut 4 bases from V and 6 bases from J; bases unmatched to any gene: 6. The CDR3 runs to 15 residues. In germline, CDR1 is SGDLS, CDR2 YYNGEE. The CDR3 sequence is CASSIRGTSGSEQYF. The CDR3 DNA reads as TGTGCCAGCAGCATCCGAGGGACTAGCGGGAGCGAGCAGTACTTC. The entire variable domain, with the rest obtained from reference TRBV9 and TRBJ2-7, is as follows: DSGVTQTPKHLITATGQRVTLRCSPRSGDLSVYWYQQSLDQGLQFLIQYYNGEERAKGNILERFSAQQFPDLHSELNLSSLELGDSALYFCASSIRGTSGSEQYFGPGTRLTVT.

The chain is built from TRBV19 and TRBJ2-7; D gene uncertain. CDR3 length equals 15 residues. The V gene lost 1 base and the J gene lost 3 bases, with 13 bases spanning the gap. Germline V lookup: CDR1 LNHDA, CDR2 SQIVND (reference sequence). CDR3 sequence reads: CASSIVFGFGYEQYF. The CDR3 DNA reads as TGTGCCAGTAGTATAGTGTTTGGGTTTGGCTACGAGCAGTACTTC.

The V call is TRBV7-2, the J call TRBJ2-1, with 7 positions matching TRBD1. The CDR3 extends over 15 amino acids. Germline CDR1 SGHTA, CDR2 FQGNSA. V lost 7 bases and J lost 2; bases outside the gene matches: 8. The CDR3 loop reads CASTLRGTAYNEQFF. CDR3 in DNA: TGTGCCAGCACCCTTAGGGGGACAGCCTACAATGAGCAGTTCTTC.

The V gene is TRBV28, the J gene TRBJ2-5; no reliable D call. Trimming stripped 5 bases from V and 5 bases from J, with 15 bases between. The CDR3 covers 14 residues. Germline V gives CDR1 MDHEN, CDR2 SYDVKM. CDR3 residues: CASSNPERRETQYF. The CDR3 nucleotides read TGTGCCAGCAGTAACCCAGAACGGCGGGAGACCCAGTACTTC.

The V and J genes are TRBV7-9 and TRBJ2-7; 12 bases map to TRBD2. Germline V gene sequence: CDR1 SEHNR, CDR2 FQNEAQ (reference sequence). This CDR3 is built from 17 residues. The J segment lost 4 bases and the V segment lost 5 bases, leaving 12 bases of the junction unmatched. CDR3 in amino acids: CASSPSTTSGRRYEQYF. The DNA for the CDR3 is TGTGCCAGCAGCCCATCCACTACTAGCGGGAGGAGATACGAGCAGTACTTC.

J is TRBJ2-7 and V is TRBV7-6; the match to TRBD2 covers 12 bases. The V and J ends lost 5 bases and 6 bases, in that order; junction bases with no gene match: 5. CDR3 length equals 14 residues. Germline-derived CDR1 and CDR2 are SGHVS and FNYEAQ. The CDR3 is CASSRLAGVGEQYF. The DNA for the CDR3 is TGTGCCAGCAGCCGACTAGCGGGAGTAGGCGAGCAGTACTTC.

J is TRBJ1-4 and V is TRBV6-5; possibly TRBD1 for D (6 bases). V lost 11 bases and J 8 bases, leaving 18 bases between the germline ends. The CDR3 runs 13 residues. From germline, CDR1 is MNHEY and CDR2 SVGAGI. The DNA of the CDR3 is TGTGCCTGCCGCAGGGGATCGAGGGAAAAACTGTTTTTT. As protein: CACRRGSREKLFF.

This rearrangement joins TRBV18 to TRBJ2-4; 8 bases are shared with TRBD2. The CDR3 sequence is 19 residues long. CDR1 is KGHSH and CDR2 is LQKENI in the germline V gene. The trim removed 1 base at V and 3 bases at J, leaving 14 bases unmatched. The chain's CDR3 is CASSPLFPVGRGDKNIQYF. The DNA for the CDR3 is TGTGCCAGCTCACCACTTTTTCCTGTCGGGAGGGGAGACAAAAACATTCAGTACTTC. The whole variable domain, filled in from reference TRBV18 and TRBJ2-4, reads NAGVMQNPRHLVRRRGQEARLRCSPMKGHSHVYWYRQLPEEGLKFMVYLQKENIIDESGMPKERFSAEFPKEGPSILRIQQVVRGDSAAYFCASSPLFPVGRGDKNIQYFGAGTRLSVL.

The chain employs TRBV7-2 and TRBJ2-2; 8 nucleotides align to TRBD1. From germline, CDR1 is SGHTA and CDR2 FQGNSA. The CDR3 consists of 14 residues. Trimming at V came to 2 bases and at J to 6 bases, leaving 2 bases not matched to a gene. DNA of the CDR3: TGTGCCAGCAGCTTACTACAGGGGGCCGGGGAGCTGTTTTTT. Translated, it gives CASSLLQGAGELFF.

The CDR3 sequence is CAISSAGGPGDTQYF. CDR3 nucleotide sequence: TGTGCCATCAGCTCAGCGGGAGGGCCCGGCGATACGCAGTATTTT. V and J are TRBV10-3 and TRBJ2-3, with TRBD2 identical over 10 bases. V trimming: 6 bases; J trimming: 6 bases; junction bases outside the gene matches: 9. The CDR3 spans 15 residues. Germline V CDR1 and CDR2: ENHRY, SYGVKD.

The chain is built from TRBV7-8 and TRBJ2-1, with TRBD1 as a possible D gene (6 bases). The CDR3 is made up of 15 amino acids. CDR1 is SGHVS, CDR2 FQNEAQ, per germline. V was pared by 5 bases and J by 9 bases, with 20 bases between. CDR3 nucleotides: TGTGCCAGCAGCGCCTCCGGGACACCCATAGGTGAGCAGTTCTTC. It is translated as CASSASGTPIGEQFF.

The chain links TRBV5-1 to TRBJ1-2, with D tentatively TRBD1 (6 bases). The germline V gene encodes CDR1 SGHRS and CDR2 YFSETQ. V shed 1 base and J shed 8 bases, with 15 bases lying between them. The CDR3 length is 14 residues. The CDR3 bases are TGCGCCAGCAGCTTGTCAGGGGCGCTACTCGGCTACACCTTC. Its protein product is CASSLSGALLGYTF.

This chain uses TRBV5-6 with TRBJ1-1; tentatively, D is TRBD1 (5 bases). Trimming pared 2 bases from V and 1 base from J, leaving 15 bases between. There are 16 residues in the CDR3. The germline gives CDR1 SGHDT, CDR2 YYEEEE. CDR3 loop: CASSFFNRGENTEAFF. The CDR3 nucleotides read TGTGCCAGCAGCTTCTTCAATAGGGGCGAGAACACTGAAGCTTTCTTT. The whole variable domain, remainder taken from reference TRBV5-6 and TRBJ1-1, is DAGVTQSPTHLIKTRGQQVTLRCSPKSGHDTVSWYQQALGQGPQFIFQYYEEEERQRGNFPDRFSGHQFPNYSSELNVNALLLGDSALYLCASSFFNRGENTEAFFGQGTRLTVV.